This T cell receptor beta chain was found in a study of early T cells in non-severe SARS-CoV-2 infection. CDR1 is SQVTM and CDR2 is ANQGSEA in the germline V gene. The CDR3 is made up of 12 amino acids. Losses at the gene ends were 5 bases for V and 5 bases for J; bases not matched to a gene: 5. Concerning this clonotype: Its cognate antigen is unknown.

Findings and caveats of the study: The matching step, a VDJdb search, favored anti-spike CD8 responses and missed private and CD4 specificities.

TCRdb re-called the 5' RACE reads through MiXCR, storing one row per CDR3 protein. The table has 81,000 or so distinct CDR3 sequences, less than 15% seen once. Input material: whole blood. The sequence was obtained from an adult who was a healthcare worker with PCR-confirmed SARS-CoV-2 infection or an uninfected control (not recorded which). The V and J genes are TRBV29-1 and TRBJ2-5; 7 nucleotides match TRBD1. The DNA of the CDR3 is TGCAGCGTTTATAAGGGGGCCGAGACCCAGTACTTC. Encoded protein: CSVYKGAETQYF.